Presented here are 17 T cell receptor beta chains from one specimen sequenced in a study of T cell responses to AZD1222 COVID-19 vaccine. Sequencing used immunoSEQ multiplex PCR; TCRdb keeps in-frame clones, though not all of them. This table holds 80,000 to 90,000 clones, roughly 90% found once. The sample here was peripheral blood, taken on day 0 of MenACWY control vaccination. The receptors shown here come from an adult in good health.

This rearrangement joins TRBV5-1 to TRBJ2-7; D is unresolved. The germline gives CDR1 SGHRS, CDR2 YFSETQ. The CDR3 has 13 amino acids. V was clipped by 1 base and J by 6 bases, with 11 bases between them. In DNA, the CDR3 is TGCGCCAGCAGCTTGCGCCACGACGGCGAGCAGTACTTC. It translates to CASSLRHDGEQYF.

Here the CDR3 DNA reads TGTGCCAGCAGGCCTTCCACCGGAGGAAACACCATATATTTT. Its translation: CASRPSTGGNTIYF. This chain links TRBV2 with TRBJ1-3; D ambiguous. The V gene lost 6 bases and the J gene lost 4 bases, with 13 bases spanning the gap. The CDR3 totals 14 residues. Germline CDR1 reads SNHLY; CDR2 reads FYNNEI.

This clone was recorded a few times. The chain recombines TRBV27 with TRBJ1-3; 7 bases agree with TRBD1. This CDR3 is built from 17 residues. Per germline, CDR1 MNHEY and CDR2 SMNVEV (reference sequence). Trimming took 0 bases from V and 0 from J; bases not matched to a gene: 5. The CDR3 sequence: CASSLSQGGYSGNTIYF. The CDR3 DNA reads as TGTGCCAGCAGTTTATCTCAGGGGGGGTACTCTGGAAACACCATATATTTT.

The rearrangement joins TRBV3-1 (or the pseudogene TRBV3-2) to TRBJ2-7; 8 positions match TRBD1. Germline-derived CDR1 and CDR2 are LGHDT and YNNKEL (reference sequence). V shed 1 base and J 5 bases; nucleotides not matched to a gene: 4. The length of the CDR3 is 14 residues. CDR3 loop: CASSQVSQGDEQYF. CDR3 nucleotides: TGTGCCAGCAGCCAAGTATCACAGGGGGACGAGCAGTACTTC.

The chain employs TRBV28 and TRBJ1-6; possible D gene TRBD1, 5 bases. The CDR3 length is 16 residues. The ends were cut back, 2 bases at V and 9 bases at J, with 17 bases in the middle. CDR1 MDHEN and CDR2 SYDVKM come from the germline V gene. DNA for the CDR3: TGTGCCAGCAGTTTAAGCTACAAAAAGAGGGGTTCACCCCTCCACTTT. Protein product: CASSLSYKKRGSPLHF.

CDR3 residues: CASSQRAGINEKLFF. The CDR3 bases are TGCGCCAGCAGCCAAAGGGCGGGGATTAATGAAAAACTGTTTTTT. The V gene is TRBV4-3, the J gene TRBJ1-4; the D is unclear. The V and J ends lost 2 bases and 4 bases respectively, with 11 bases between them. CDR1 is LGHNA and CDR2 is YSLEER in the germline V gene. This CDR3 is 15 amino acids long.

V usage is TRBV11-2 and J usage is TRBJ2-7; D may be TRBD1 (6 bases). Looked up from germline, CDR1 is SGHAT and CDR2 is FQNNGV. This CDR3 comprises 13 residues. V shed 5 bases and J shed 7 bases, with 15 bases lying between them. The CDR3 bases are TGTGCCAGCAGCCATTACAGGGTGTGGGAGCAGTACTTC. This encodes CASSHYRVWEQYF.

This clone was picked up one time. The V and J genes are TRBV7-9 and TRBJ1-5; D is possibly TRBD1 (5 bases). The CDR3 extends over 15 amino acids. CDR1 is SEHNR and CDR2 is FQNEAQ in the germline V gene (reference sequence). Trimming pared 4 bases from V and 1 base from J, leaving 11 bases between. CDR3 amino acids: CASSWDGASNQPQHF. The CDR3 bases are TGTGCCAGCAGCTGGGACGGGGCAAGCAATCAGCCCCAGCATTTT.

V and J are TRBV11-3 and TRBJ2-3; TRBD1 matches 8 bases. The CDR3 spans 15 residues. The junction had 6 bases not matched to a gene; V was cut back by 3 bases and J by 4 bases. Germline V CDR1 and CDR2: SGHNT, YENEEA. This chain's CDR3 is CASSFGQGVADTQYF. The CDR3 DNA sequence: TGTGCCAGCAGCTTTGGACAGGGAGTAGCAGATACGCAGTATTTT.

The chain's CDR3 is CASSDFPDTQYF. For the CDR3, the DNA is TGCGCCAGCAGTGATTTTCCAGATACGCAGTATTTT. The chain carries TRBV10-1 and TRBJ2-3; D remains unclear. Germline CDR1 is WNHNN and CDR2 is SYGVQD (reference sequence). The V and J ends lost 3 bases and 4 bases respectively, with 5 bases between them. The CDR3 has 12 amino acids.

This chain uses TRBV6-2 or TRBV6-3 with TRBJ1-2; a weak D match, TRBD1 (6 bases). The CDR3 has 13 residues. V lost 6 bases, J lost 2 bases, and 10 bases lay in between. In germline, CDR1 is MNHEY, CDR2 SVGEGT. The CDR3 region is CASSQGPNYGYTF. CDR3 DNA: TGTGCCAGCAGCCAGGGGCCGAACTATGGCTACACCTTC.

The J gene is TRBJ1-4, the V gene TRBV28; D gene ambiguous. The CDR3 loop spans 14 amino acids. Germline V CDR1 and CDR2: MDHEN, SYDVKM. Trimming left V 2 bases short and J 4 bases short, with 8 bases between. CDR3: CASSLGQRNEKLFF. The CDR3 nucleotides read TGTGCCAGCAGTTTAGGGCAGCGTAATGAAAAACTGTTTTTT.

The chain is built from TRBV28 and TRBJ2-3; D is undetermined. Per germline, CDR1 MDHEN and CDR2 SYDVKM. This CDR3 is built from 14 residues. The V end was cut by 6 bases, the J end by 0 bases, with 10 bases between. The CDR3 reads CASRAGYSTDTQYF. CDR3 sequence (DNA): TGTGCCAGCAGAGCAGGCTATAGCACAGATACGCAGTATTTT.

The gene calls are TRBV7-9 and TRBJ2-2, with 8 bases lining up with TRBD1. V shed 6 bases, J shed 7 bases, and the junction held 16 bases outside the gene matches. This CDR3 is 17 amino acids long. CDR1 and CDR2 (germline): SEHNR, FQNEAQ (reference sequence). The DNA for the CDR3 is TGTGCCAGCAGTTACCCTGGACAGGGCCAATGGGACGGGGAGCTGTTTTTT. This sequence encodes CASSYPGQGQWDGELFF.

This chain links TRBV11-2 with TRBJ2-2; D gene unclear. The CDR3 sequence is 12 residues long. The germline gives CDR1 SGHAT, CDR2 FQNNGV. V gave up 8 bases and J gave up 1 base, with 5 bases separating them. The CDR3 sequence is CASQENTGELFF. Written as DNA, the CDR3 is TGTGCCAGCCAGGAGAACACCGGGGAGCTGTTTTTT.

The chain couples TRBV10-1 to TRBJ2-3, with D unclear. Germline V gives CDR1 WNHNN, CDR2 SYGVQD (reference sequence). Trimming cost V 4 bases and J 1 base, with 3 bases left between them. This CDR3 spans 12 amino acids. This CDR3 reads CASSAGTDTQYF. CDR3 in DNA: TGCGCCAGCAGTGCGGGCACAGATACGCAGTATTTT.

The genes are TRBV28 and TRBJ1-2; possibly TRBD1 for D (6 bases). The CDR3 has 13 amino acids. From germline, CDR1 is MDHEN and CDR2 SYDVKM. V dropped 3 bases and J dropped 7 bases, with 12 bases sitting between them. The CDR3 reads CASSLGQPGGYTF. The CDR3 bases are TGTGCCAGCAGTTTGGGACAACCGGGTGGCTACACCTTC.